The 19 T cell receptor beta chains below were found in one sample sequenced in a study of cytomegalovirus exposure and HLA in healthy donors. Sequenced by immunoSEQ multiplex PCR; TCRdb stores in-frame clones only, minus some. Of 60,000 to 70,000 clones in the sample, roughly 89% were seen once. The source material was PBMCs. The receptors were sampled from a woman aged 18-29 years in good health and CMV-seronegative.

The table lists this clone with a count of one. This sequence joins TRBV19 and TRBJ2-7; 7 bases fit TRBD1. J was trimmed by 2 bases and V by 4 bases; bases with no gene match: 11. Germline assignment: CDR1 LNHDA and CDR2 SQIVND (reference sequence). The CDR3 runs to 16 residues. This CDR3 is CASSTKTGSVPYEQYF. In DNA, the CDR3 is TGTGCCAGTAGTACCAAGACAGGGAGCGTCCCCTACGAGCAGTACTTC. The full variable domain, in which reference TRBV19 and TRBJ2-7 provide the parts outside the CDR3, is DGGITQSPKYLFRKEGQNVTLSCEQNLNHDAMYWYRQDPGQGLRLIYYSQIVNDFQKGDIAEGYSVSREKKESFPLTVTSAQKNPTAFYLCASSTKTGSVPYEQYFGPGTRLTVT.

This clone has only one observation. The genes are TRBV29-1 and TRBJ2-3, with TRBD1 matching over 7 bases. The CDR3 is 13 amino acids. After removal of 6 bases from V and 0 bases from J, the junction contained 3 bases not matched to a gene. CDR1 and CDR2 from the germline V gene are SQVTM and ANQGSEA. The CDR3 loop is CSVGTASTDTQYF. The CDR3 region has the DNA TGCAGCGTGGGGACAGCTAGCACAGATACGCAGTATTTT.

The gene calls are TRBV6-5 and TRBJ1-2; possibly TRBD1 for D (6 bases). Germline V gene data show CDR1 as MNHEY and CDR2 as SVGAGI. This CDR3 is 15 amino acids long. V dropped 2 bases and J dropped 2 bases, with 12 bases sitting between them. The CDR3 bases are TGTGCCAGCAGTTACGGGGGCAGAGCGAACTATGGCTACACCTTC. Translating gives CASSYGGRANYGYTF.

The V call is TRBV11-1, the J call TRBJ1-6; TRBD1 agrees at 7 bases. The CDR3 totals 14 residues. CDR1 is SGHAT and CDR2 is FQDESV in the germline V gene (reference sequence). V shed 5 bases and J 7 bases; nucleotides not matched to a gene: 5. The CDR3 DNA follows: TGTGCCAGCAGCGCGACAGGGTACAATTCACCCCTCCACTTT. Residues: CASSATGYNSPLHF.

This clone was seen just once. In the same sample, other DNA sequences code for this CDR3. The rearrangement uses TRBV6-1 and TRBJ1-5; the match to TRBD1 covers 8 bases. Germline V lookup: CDR1 MNHNS, CDR2 SASEGT. The ends lost 4 bases at V and 4 bases at J; junction bases unmatched: 6. The CDR3 length is 15 residues. CDR3 loop: CASSGGQGSNQPQHF. The CDR3 DNA sequence: TGTGCCAGCAGTGGAGGACAGGGCTCTAATCAGCCCCAGCATTTT.

The chain uses TRBV27 and TRBJ2-7, with 7 bases fitting TRBD2. This CDR3 spans 15 amino acids. V dropped 1 base and J dropped 2; count of bases not matched to a gene: 5. Germline CDR1 is MNHEY and CDR2 is SMNVEV (reference sequence). CDR3 coding DNA: TGTGCCAGCAGTTTATTACCTAGCGGAACCTACGAGCAGTACTTC. Its protein product is CASSLLPSGTYEQYF.

This rearrangement joins TRBV19 to TRBJ1-1, with D hard to call. Germline CDR1 reads LNHDA; CDR2 reads SQIVND (reference sequence). Trimming removed 7 bases at V and 1 base at J, with 7 bases between. The CDR3 consists of 12 residues. The DNA for the CDR3 is TGTGCCAGTACGCGTCCGAACACTGAAGCTTTCTTT. Protein product: CASTRPNTEAFF.

This chain links TRBV28 with TRBJ2-3; 7 bases agree with TRBD1. The length of the CDR3 is 14 residues. Germline V gene sequence: CDR1 MDHEN, CDR2 SYDVKM. The V segment lost 6 bases and the J segment 3 bases; nucleotides outside the gene matches: 6. This CDR3 is CASSLTGATDTQYF. In DNA form, the CDR3 reads TGTGCCAGCAGCCTAACAGGGGCGACAGATACGCAGTATTTT.

This clone has only one observation. V is TRBV27 and J is TRBJ1-2; D remains unclear. Trimming took 1 base from V and 0 from J, leaving 6 bases between them. The CDR3 is 14 amino acids. Germline-derived CDR1 and CDR2 are MNHEY and SMNVEV (reference sequence). CDR3 protein: CASSLYPANYGYTF. The CDR3 DNA sequence: TGTGCCAGCAGTTTATACCCAGCTAACTATGGCTACACCTTC.

The chain joins TRBV4-1 to TRBJ1-1; 9 bases map to TRBD1. From germline, CDR1 is MGHRA and CDR2 YSYEKL. V gave up 4 bases and J gave up 4 bases; unmatched junction bases: 10. The CDR3 has 16 amino acids. The CDR3 DNA sequence: TGCGCCAGCAGCCCAACGGGACAGGGAAAGGGCACTGAAGCTTTCTTT. This codes for CASSPTGQGKGTEAFF.

This clone was observed once. This chain uses TRBV29-1 with TRBJ2-7; 8 bases fit TRBD1. The CDR3 has 14 amino acids. CDR1 and CDR2 from the germline V gene are SQVTM and ANQGSEA. V trimming: 3 bases; J trimming: 5 bases; junction bases outside the gene matches: 9. The CDR3 reads CSVESVGQGHEQYF. The CDR3 DNA sequence: TGCAGCGTTGAGAGTGTAGGACAGGGACACGAGCAGTACTTC.

V and J are TRBV29-1 and TRBJ2-7; 7 bases are a match to TRBD1. The CDR3 is 12 amino acids. After removal of 5 bases from V and 5 bases from J, the junction contained 6 bases not matched to a gene. Germline CDR1 is SQVTM and CDR2 is ANQGSEA. CDR3 DNA: TGCAGCGTTATACAGGGGCCTAACGAGCAGTACTTC. Its translation is CSVIQGPNEQYF.

The V call is TRBV5-1, the J call TRBJ2-1; D gene unclear. Germline V CDR1 and CDR2: SGHRS, YFSETQ. CDR3 size: 12 residues. V shed 0 bases and J shed 11 bases, with 9 bases lying between them. CDR3 loop: CASSLVDTQQFF. The CDR3 nucleotides are TGCGCCAGCAGCTTGGTAGACACGCAGCAGTTCTTC.

The chain has TRBV2 and TRBJ2-3, with D possibly being TRBD2 (5 bases). The germline V and J ends were trimmed by 8 bases and 4 bases, with 10 bases remaining between them. Germline V lookup: CDR1 SNHLY, CDR2 FYNNEI. The CDR3 is 12 residues long. In nucleotides, the CDR3 is TGTGCCAGCGGGAGTGAGGCAGATACGCAGTATTTT. Amino acid sequence: CASGSEADTQYF.

A word on this clone: The same CDR3 is also encoded by other DNA sequences in this sample. The chain combines TRBV27 with TRBJ1-2; D call uncertain. Trimming took off 3 bases at V and 0 bases at J, with 5 bases between the two ends. The CDR3 spans 13 residues. Germline V gene lookup returns CDR1 MNHEY and CDR2 SMNVEV (reference sequence). The chain's CDR3 is CASSFAANYGYTF. The CDR3 DNA reads TGTGCCAGCAGTTTCGCGGCTAACTATGGCTACACCTTC.

The J gene is TRBJ2-1, the V gene TRBV2, with TRBD2 matching over 16 bases. With 7 bases clipped from V and 0 bases from J, the junction kept 6 bases outside the gene matches. Germline V gives CDR1 SNHLY, CDR2 FYNNEI. This CDR3 region has 18 residues. CDR3 nucleotide sequence: TGTGCCAGCAAAGGGGGACTAGCGGGAGGGAGCTCCTACAATGAGCAGTTCTTC. Protein sequence: CASKGGLAGGSSYNEQFF.

V usage is TRBV19 and J usage is TRBJ1-2; the match to TRBD1 covers 7 bases. The germline V gene has CDR1 LNHDA and CDR2 SQIVND (reference sequence). Trimming took 5 bases from V and 4 from J; bases not matched to a gene: 10. The CDR3 spans 15 residues. DNA of the CDR3: TGTGCCAGTAGTGGTCGGTCCGGGACAGCCTATGGCTACACCTTC. Protein sequence: CASSGRSGTAYGYTF.

J is TRBJ1-5 and V is TRBV4-1; tentative D call: TRBD1 (6 bases). The CDR3 has 15 amino acids. Germline V gives CDR1 MGHRA, CDR2 YSYEKL. With 4 bases removed from V and 3 bases from J, the gap between germline ends came to 13 bases. The CDR3 here is CASSLETGNNQPQHF. The DNA for the CDR3 is TGCGCCAGCAGCCTAGAGACAGGAAACAATCAGCCCCAGCATTTT.

The chain joins TRBV7-2 to TRBJ1-5; D is possibly TRBD1 (5 bases). This CDR3 is 14 amino acids long. The V end was cut by 5 bases, the J end by 4 bases, with 12 bases between. The germline V gene has CDR1 SGHTA and CDR2 FQGNSA. The chain's CDR3 is CASSATVSNQPQHF. CDR3 nucleotides: TGTGCCAGCAGCGCGACAGTGTCAAATCAGCCCCAGCATTTT.